This record covers a single T cell receptor beta chain. The germline gene is not matched at one end of the junction; a read error may be the cause. Germline CDR1 and CDR2: SGHRS and YFSETQ. The CDR3 runs 13 residues. Only in-frame clones appear in the TCRdb table, and some are missing; sequencing was by immunoSEQ multiplex PCR. The sample records about 35,000 clones, roughly 90% being singletons. This specimen comes from a study of T cells in localized non-small cell lung cancer. This sequence joins TRBV5-1 and TRBJ1-1, with D tentatively TRBD1 (6 bases). The clonotype comes from a man aged 40 to 70 with stage I lung adenocarcinoma. This specimen consisted of peripheral blood, obtained before any cancer treatment. The CDR3 DNA is TGCGTCAGCAGCTTGGGGGCGAACACTGAAGCTTTCTTT. Its translation is CVSSLGANTEAFF.